The clone carrying this TCR beta chain was picked up a small number of times. TCRdb keeps only in-frame clones here, not all; method: immunoSEQ multiplex PCR. The sample shows 200,000 to 250,000 clones, 88% of them seen only once. This entry belongs to a study of blood T cell repertoires in COVID-19. Germline CDR1 SGHAT, CDR2 FQNNGV. J was trimmed by 0 bases and V by 2 bases; bases with no gene match: 7. The length of the CDR3 is 16 residues. The TCR sequence derives from a woman aged 25 to 39 who had recovered from COVID-19. The rearrangement uses TRBV11-2 and TRBJ2-7; 7 bases are shared with TRBD2. The sequenced sample consisted of PBMCs or T cells enriched from blood (not recorded which). The chain's CDR3 is CASSLNRASGSYEQYF. The CDR3 DNA sequence: TGTGCCAGCAGCTTAAATCGGGCTAGCGGCTCCTACGAGCAGTACTTC.